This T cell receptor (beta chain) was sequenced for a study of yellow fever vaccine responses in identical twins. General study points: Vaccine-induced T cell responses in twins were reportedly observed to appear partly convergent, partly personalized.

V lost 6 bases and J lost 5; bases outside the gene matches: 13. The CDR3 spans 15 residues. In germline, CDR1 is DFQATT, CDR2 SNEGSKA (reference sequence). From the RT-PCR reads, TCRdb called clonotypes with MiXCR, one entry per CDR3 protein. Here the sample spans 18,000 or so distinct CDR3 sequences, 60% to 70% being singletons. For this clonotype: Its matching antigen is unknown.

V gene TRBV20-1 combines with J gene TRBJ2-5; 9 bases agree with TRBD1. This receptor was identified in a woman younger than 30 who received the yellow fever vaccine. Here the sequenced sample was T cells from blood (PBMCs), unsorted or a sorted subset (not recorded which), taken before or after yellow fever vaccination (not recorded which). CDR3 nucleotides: TGCAGTGCAGCGACCGGGACAGGGTTTGGGGAGACCCAGTACTTC. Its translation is CSAATGTGFGETQYF.